This T cell receptor (beta chain) was sequenced for a study of Ad26.COV2.S vaccination and SARS-CoV-2 variants. Whole-study context: Participants got Ad26.COV2.S intramuscularly, once or twice 56 days apart. Notes on the study in general: Recipients of vaccine and of placebo showed similar breadth of their non-spike TCR repertoires. Spike-specific responses of CD8+ and CD4+ T cells were reported to display substantial breadth after vaccination.

Treatment specified: around 19 received Ad26.COV2.S at low or high dose, single or two shots; five or six received placebo; per-sample allocation not given. Day 63 after the first vaccine or placebo injection was the time point for sampling. A Boston adult aged 18-55 years was the donor. Only in-frame clones appear in the TCRdb table, and some are missing; sequencing was by immunoSEQ multiplex PCR. The table records 400,000 to 450,000 clones, about nine tenths of them present only once. In regard to this clone: What it recognizes is unknown.

V was clipped by 2 bases and J by 5 bases, with 13 bases between them. Germline assignment: CDR1 MNHEY and CDR2 SVGAGI. This CDR3 is 14 amino acids long. The sequencing here drew on peripheral blood, taken in a trial of Ad26.COV2.S vaccine versus placebo. The receptor's source is a person between 18 and 60 years old who received the Ad26.COV2.S COVID-19 vaccine or a placebo. J is TRBJ2-7 and V is TRBV6-5; D may match TRBD1 or TRBD2 (5 bases each). The CDR3 region has the DNA TGTGCCAGCAGTTACAGGGACGGAGGAAACGAGCAGTACTTC. It translates to CASSYRDGGNEQYF.